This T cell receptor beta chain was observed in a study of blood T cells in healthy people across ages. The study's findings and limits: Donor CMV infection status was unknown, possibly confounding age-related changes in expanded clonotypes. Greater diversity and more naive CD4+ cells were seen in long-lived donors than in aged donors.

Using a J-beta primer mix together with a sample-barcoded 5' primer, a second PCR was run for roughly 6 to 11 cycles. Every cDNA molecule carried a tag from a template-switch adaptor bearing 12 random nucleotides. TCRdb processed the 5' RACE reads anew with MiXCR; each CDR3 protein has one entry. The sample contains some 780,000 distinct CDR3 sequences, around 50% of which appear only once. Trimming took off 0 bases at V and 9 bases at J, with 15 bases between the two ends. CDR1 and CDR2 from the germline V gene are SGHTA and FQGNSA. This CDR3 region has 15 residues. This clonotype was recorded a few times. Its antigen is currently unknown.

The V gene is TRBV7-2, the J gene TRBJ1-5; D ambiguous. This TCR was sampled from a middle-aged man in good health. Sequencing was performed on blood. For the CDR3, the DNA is TGTGCCAGCAGCTTAGCGACCGTCCCCCATCCGCCCCAGCATTTT. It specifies CASSLATVPHPPQHF.